The clone carrying this TCR beta chain was detected only a few times. Source study methods: For nucleated cells, counts were estimated from reference gene primer amplification. Assay used: immunoSEQ multiplex PCR; TCRdb lists only in-frame clones, some missing. V, J and clone size are taken as reported in that table, and D and trimming were inferred from the DNA itself. The table lists about 240,000 clones, 70% to 90% of them singletons. The sample comes from a study of blood T cell repertoires in COVID-19. On the study more broadly: Collection of acute and convalescent COVID-19 samples took place in the United States, Italy and Spain. PBMCs, B-cell-depleted T cells, or T cells provided the cDNA or gDNA that made up the material.

There are 13 residues in the CDR3. Trimming took off 6 bases at V and 3 bases at J, with 10 bases between the two ends. Germline values: CDR1 SGDLS, CDR2 YYNGEE. The chain is built from TRBV9 and TRBJ1-3; D gene uncertain. The sequencing input was peripheral blood. This receptor was taken from a woman aged 25 to 39 with acute or convalescent COVID-19. Here the CDR3 DNA reads TGTGCCAGCACCTCGAGCCTTGGAAACACCATATATTTT. As protein: CASTSSLGNTIYF.